These T cell receptor beta chains were read from a single sample in a study of T cells in Graves' hyperthyroidism and ophthalmopathy. TCRdb reprocessed the multiplex PCR reads with MiXCR, giving one entry per CDR3 protein. The sample holds roughly 400,000 distinct CDR3 sequences, roughly an eighth seen once. The specimen was blood. The origin of the receptors is a man aged 50 to 59 with Graves' ophthalmopathy. Each CDR3 is given with its conserved first and last residue. Each record gives: CDR3 length, D gene, V gene, clone size, J gene, CDR3 protein, CDR3 DNA. The D gene is left open where the match is weak. Rows may omit the clone size; those that give it use once, few, many or a size class.

len: 14
d_gene: NA
v_gene: TRBV13
abundance: few
j_gene: TRBJ1-1
CDR3aa: CASSSSGRGTEAFF
CDR3nt: TGTGCCAGCAGCTCCTCGGGGCGGGGGACTGAAGCTTTCTTT

len: 16
d_gene: NA
v_gene: TRBV30
abundance: many
j_gene: TRBJ2-2
CDR3aa: CAWNLLSVRPAGELFF
CDR3nt: TGTGCCTGGAACCTACTCTCGGTTAGGCCGGCCGGGGAGCTGTTTTTT

len: 16
d_gene: TRBD1
v_gene: TRBV11-2
abundance: NA
j_gene: TRBJ2-7
CDR3aa: CASSPDNRGASYEQYF
CDR3nt: TGTGCCAGCAGCCCAGATAACAGGGGAGCATCCTACGAGCAGTACTTC

len: 15
d_gene: TRBD1
v_gene: TRBV11-2
abundance: few
j_gene: TRBJ2-5
CDR3aa: CASSVGTDVRETQYF
CDR3nt: TGTGCCAGCAGCGTAGGGACAGACGTCCGGGAGACCCAGTACTTC

len: 14
d_gene: NA
v_gene: TRBV25-1
abundance: few
j_gene: TRBJ1-6
CDR3aa: CASSESGRNSPLHF
CDR3nt: TGTGCCAGCAGTGAATCGGGCAGAAATTCACCCCTCCACTTT

len: 15
d_gene: NA
v_gene: TRBV5-1
abundance: NA
j_gene: TRBJ2-1
CDR3aa: CASSPVLGRNNEQFF
CDR3nt: TGCGCCAGCAGCCCAGTTTTGGGGCGGAACAATGAGCAGTTCTTC

len: 16
d_gene: TRBD2
v_gene: TRBV3-1
abundance: NA
j_gene: TRBJ2-2
CDR3aa: CASGGLAGRNTGELFF
CDR3nt: TGTGCCAGCGGGGGACTAGCGGGAAGGAACACCGGGGAGCTGTTTTTT

len: 15
d_gene: TRBD1
v_gene: TRBV19
abundance: few
j_gene: TRBJ2-2
CDR3aa: CASSIGDRVTGELFF
CDR3nt: TGTGCCAGTAGTATAGGGGACAGGGTTACCGGGGAGCTGTTTTTT

len: 20
d_gene: NA
v_gene: TRBV3-1
abundance: many
j_gene: TRBJ2-3
CDR3aa: CASSQEIGGEDARTGDTQYF
CDR3nt: TGTGCCAGCAGCCAAGAGATTGGGGGGGAGGACGCGAGAACAGGGGATACGCAGTATTTT

len: 14
d_gene: TRBD2
v_gene: TRBV4-1
abundance: many
j_gene: TRBJ2-3
CDR3aa: CASRVAGGTDTQYF
CDR3nt: TGCGCCAGCAGGGTAGCGGGAGGTACAGATACGCAGTATTTT

len: 15
d_gene: NA
v_gene: TRBV28
abundance: many
j_gene: TRBJ1-2
CDR3aa: CASSLGGGAATGYTF
CDR3nt: TGTGCCAGCAGTTTGGGGGGGGGGGCAGCCACCGGCTACACCTTC

len: 15
d_gene: NA
v_gene: TRBV5-5
abundance: many
j_gene: TRBJ1-1
CDR3aa: CASSLKTAMNTEAFF
CDR3nt: TGTGCCAGCAGCTTGAAAACAGCGATGAACACTGAAGCTTTCTTT

len: 15
d_gene: NA
v_gene: TRBV30
abundance: many
j_gene: TRBJ2-7
CDR3aa: CAWYDQGLTSYEQYF
CDR3nt: TGTGCCTGGTACGACCAGGGCTTGACGTCCTACGAGCAGTACTTC

len: 12
d_gene: NA
v_gene: TRBV13
abundance: few
j_gene: TRBJ2-7
CDR3aa: CASGAGTKEQYF
CDR3nt: TGTGCCAGCGGGGCGGGAACGAAAGAGCAGTACTTC

len: 13
d_gene: TRBD1
v_gene: TRBV4-1
abundance: many
j_gene: TRBJ2-1
CDR3aa: CASSHDRAVEQFF
CDR3nt: TGCGCCAGCAGCCACGACAGGGCGGTGGAGCAGTTCTTC

len: 13
d_gene: NA
v_gene: TRBV6-1
abundance: few
j_gene: TRBJ2-1
CDR3aa: CASLERFYNEQFF
CDR3nt: TGTGCCAGCCTTGAGCGTTTCTACAATGAGCAGTTCTTC

len: 14
d_gene: TRBD1
v_gene: TRBV11-2
abundance: many
j_gene: TRBJ1-1
CDR3aa: CASSLSGGSTEAFF
CDR3nt: TGTGCCAGCAGCTTATCAGGGGGTAGCACTGAAGCTTTCTTT

len: 12
d_gene: NA
v_gene: TRBV3-1
abundance: many
j_gene: TRBJ2-5
CDR3aa: CASSQGGETQYF
CDR3nt: TGTGCCAGCTCTCAAGGTGGGGAGACCCAGTACTTC

len: 11
d_gene: NA
v_gene: TRBV3-1
abundance: many
j_gene: TRBJ2-7
CDR3aa: CASSRTYEQYF
CDR3nt: TGTGCCAGCAGCCGAACCTACGAGCAGTACTTC

len: 16
d_gene: TRBD1
v_gene: TRBV18
abundance: many
j_gene: TRBJ1-6
CDR3aa: CASSPRDRATNSPLHF
CDR3nt: TGTGCCAGCTCACCACGGGACAGGGCGACTAATTCACCCCTCCACTTT

len: 15
d_gene: NA
v_gene: TRBV15
abundance: many
j_gene: TRBJ1-2
CDR3aa: CATSRDDRSNYGYTF
CDR3nt: TGTGCCACCAGCAGAGACGACAGGAGTAACTATGGCTACACCTTC

len: 14
d_gene: TRBD1
v_gene: TRBV30
abundance: NA
j_gene: TRBJ2-2
CDR3aa: CAWDRTGITGELFF
CDR3nt: TGTGCCTGGGATCGGACAGGGATCACCGGGGAGCTGTTTTTT

len: 13
d_gene: NA
v_gene: TRBV5-1
abundance: many
j_gene: TRBJ2-7
CDR3aa: CASSSGNSYEQYF
CDR3nt: TGCGCCAGCAGCTCCGGGAACTCCTACGAGCAGTACTTC

len: 14
d_gene: NA
v_gene: TRBV6-1
abundance: NA
j_gene: TRBJ1-2
CDR3aa: CARSPLGGWDGYTF
CDR3nt: TGTGCCAGGAGTCCCCTGGGGGGGTGGGATGGCTACACCTTC